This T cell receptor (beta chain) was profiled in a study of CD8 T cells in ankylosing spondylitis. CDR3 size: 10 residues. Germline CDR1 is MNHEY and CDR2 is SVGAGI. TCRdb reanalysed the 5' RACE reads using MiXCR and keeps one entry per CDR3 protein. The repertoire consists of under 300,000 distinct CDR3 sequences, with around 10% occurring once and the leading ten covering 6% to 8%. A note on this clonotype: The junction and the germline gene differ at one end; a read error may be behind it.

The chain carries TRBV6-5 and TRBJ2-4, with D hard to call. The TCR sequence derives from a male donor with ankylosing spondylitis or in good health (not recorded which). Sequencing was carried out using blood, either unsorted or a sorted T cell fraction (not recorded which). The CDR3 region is CASLVLRWNF. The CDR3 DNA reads TGTGCCAGCCTAGTATTGCGATGGAACTTC.